The rows below give T cell receptor beta chains drawn from one sample of a study of blood T cell repertoires in COVID-19. Libraries were prepared by immunoSEQ multiplex PCR; TCRdb keeps only in-frame clonotypes and omits some of them. The table has around 260,000 clones, around 84% seen once. Sequenced sample: PBMCs or T cells enriched from blood (not recorded which). The receptors derive from a man aged 25-45 years with acute COVID-19. Both conserved end residues are part of each CDR3. Fields, in order: D gene, V gene, J gene, clone size, CDR3 DNA, CDR3 protein. D genes are given only for firm matches. Some rows mark clone size as missing; the rest say once, few, many or name a class of expanded clone.

d_gene: TRBD1
v_gene: TRBV4-3
j_gene: TRBJ2-6
abundance: -
CDR3nt: TGCGCCAGCAGCCAAGAGGGACAGGGTACCAACGTCCTGACTTTC
CDR3aa: CASSQEGQGTNVLTF

d_gene: TRBD2
v_gene: TRBV7-9
j_gene: TRBJ2-6
abundance: -
CDR3nt: TGTGCCAGCAGCTCCGGACTAGCGGGGGGCCTCTCTGGGGCCAACGTCCTGACTTTC
CDR3aa: CASSSGLAGGLSGANVLTF

d_gene: TRBD2
v_gene: TRBV12-5
j_gene: TRBJ2-5
abundance: -
CDR3nt: TGTGCTAGTGCCCCGGGACTAGCGGGAGCAGAGACCCAGTACTTC
CDR3aa: CASAPGLAGAETQYF

d_gene: -
v_gene: TRBV7-9
j_gene: TRBJ1-5
abundance: -
CDR3nt: TGTGCCAGCAGCCCCGCCGGGGATCAGCCCCAGCATTTT
CDR3aa: CASSPAGDQPQHF

d_gene: TRBD1
v_gene: TRBV19
j_gene: TRBJ1-5
abundance: few
CDR3nt: TGTGCCAGTAGTCGGGGGACAGCCAGCAATCAGCCCCAGCATTTT
CDR3aa: CASSRGTASNQPQHF

d_gene: -
v_gene: TRBV4-3
j_gene: TRBJ2-2
abundance: -
CDR3nt: TGCGCCAGCAGCCAAGTTGCGGGGAAAGCCGGGGAGCTGTTTTTT
CDR3aa: CASSQVAGKAGELFF

d_gene: -
v_gene: TRBV25-1
j_gene: TRBJ1-1
abundance: -
CDR3nt: TGTGCCAGCGTAAAGACAGGGAACACTGAAGCTTTCTTT
CDR3aa: CASVKTGNTEAFF

d_gene: -
v_gene: TRBV19
j_gene: TRBJ2-1
abundance: -
CDR3nt: TGTGCCAGTAGTATAGTAGGGGACTTAAATGAGCAGTTCTTC
CDR3aa: CASSIVGDLNEQFF

d_gene: -
v_gene: TRBV10-3
j_gene: TRBJ2-3
abundance: -
CDR3nt: TGTGCCATCAGTGAGCCCCTCGGGCGGGGAAGCACAGATACGCAGTATTTT
CDR3aa: CAISEPLGRGSTDTQYF

d_gene: TRBD1
v_gene: TRBV28
j_gene: TRBJ1-2
abundance: -
CDR3nt: TGTGCCAGCAGTTTGACAGGGAGTACCAACTATGGCTACACCTTC
CDR3aa: CASSLTGSTNYGYTF

d_gene: -
v_gene: TRBV7-9
j_gene: TRBJ2-3
abundance: -
CDR3nt: TGTGCCAGCAGCCCAGAGACTAACACAGATACGCAGTATTTT
CDR3aa: CASSPETNTDTQYF

d_gene: -
v_gene: TRBV20-1
j_gene: TRBJ2-5
abundance: -
CDR3nt: TGCAGTGCCCGGAGAACCCAGTACTTC
CDR3aa: CSARRTQYF

d_gene: TRBD1
v_gene: TRBV24-1
j_gene: TRBJ2-3
abundance: once
CDR3nt: TGTGCCACCAGTGACCGAGGACGACAGGGGGCGTGGGATACGCAGTATTTT
CDR3aa: CATSDRGRQGAWDTQYF

d_gene: TRBD2
v_gene: TRBV5-1
j_gene: TRBJ2-1
abundance: -
CDR3nt: TGTGCCAGCAAGTTAGCGGGAGACCACCGTAATGAGCAGTTCTTC
CDR3aa: CASKLAGDHRNEQFF

d_gene: TRBD2
v_gene: TRBV30
j_gene: TRBJ2-1
abundance: -
CDR3nt: TGTGCCTGGACCTCGGGGATGGGACTAGGGGTGAATGAGCAGTTCTTC
CDR3aa: CAWTSGMGLGVNEQFF

d_gene: -
v_gene: TRBV27
j_gene: TRBJ2-1
abundance: -
CDR3nt: TGTGCCAGCAGTTTCCCTCAGAGAGGCGGTTCCTACAATGAGCAGTTCTTC
CDR3aa: CASSFPQRGGSYNEQFF

d_gene: TRBD1
v_gene: TRBV5-1
j_gene: TRBJ1-2
abundance: -
CDR3nt: TGCGCCAGCAGCTCTGACAGGGCCACCTATGGCTACACCTTC
CDR3aa: CASSSDRATYGYTF

d_gene: -
v_gene: TRBV11-2
j_gene: TRBJ1-5
abundance: -
CDR3nt: TGTGCCAGCAGCAAACGACAGCCAGATAGCAATCAGCCCCAGCATTTT
CDR3aa: CASSKRQPDSNQPQHF

d_gene: -
v_gene: TRBV27
j_gene: TRBJ1-2
abundance: -
CDR3nt: TGTGCCAGCAGTACCGACGGGAGGGACCGGCGGGGCTACACCTTC
CDR3aa: CASSTDGRDRRGYTF

d_gene: -
v_gene: TRBV19
j_gene: TRBJ1-6
abundance: -
CDR3nt: TGTGCCAGTACCCCAGGAGGGTCCGGCTCCTATAATTCACCCCTCCACTTT
CDR3aa: CASTPGGSGSYNSPLHF

d_gene: -
v_gene: TRBV27
j_gene: TRBJ1-2
abundance: -
CDR3nt: TGTGCCAGCAGTTTGGATACAGGCTATGGCTACACCTTC
CDR3aa: CASSLDTGYGYTF

d_gene: -
v_gene: TRBV14
j_gene: TRBJ1-6
abundance: -
CDR3nt: TGTGCCAGCAGCCAAGATGCGGGTGCCAATTCACCCCTCCACTTT
CDR3aa: CASSQDAGANSPLHF

d_gene: -
v_gene: TRBV25-1
j_gene: TRBJ1-1
abundance: -
CDR3nt: TGTGCCAGCGGGGCCGGGGGTTCACTGAACACTGAAGCTTTCTTT
CDR3aa: CASGAGGSLNTEAFF

d_gene: -
v_gene: TRBV9
j_gene: TRBJ2-1
abundance: -
CDR3nt: TGTGCCAGCAGCACCAGCTTTCGGCGGGGGCCAGCCTACAATGAGCAGTTCTTC
CDR3aa: CASSTSFRRGPAYNEQFF

d_gene: -
v_gene: TRBV19
j_gene: TRBJ1-1
abundance: -
CDR3nt: TGTGCCAGTAGTAGGGACACTCTCCTACTCCCTGAAGCTTTCTTT
CDR3aa: CASSRDTLLLPEAFF

d_gene: -
v_gene: TRBV24-1
j_gene: TRBJ2-3
abundance: many
CDR3nt: TGTGCCACCAGTGATTTGACACCAGGCACAGATACGCAGTATTTT
CDR3aa: CATSDLTPGTDTQYF

d_gene: -
v_gene: TRBV7-2
j_gene: TRBJ2-1
abundance: -
CDR3nt: TGTGCCAGCAGCCCCAGTAGTGGGAGCCACAATGAGCAGTTCTTC
CDR3aa: CASSPSSGSHNEQFF

d_gene: -
v_gene: TRBV6-5
j_gene: TRBJ2-3
abundance: -
CDR3nt: TGTGCCAGCAGTTACGAGGGAGATACGCAGTATTTT
CDR3aa: CASSYEGDTQYF

d_gene: TRBD1
v_gene: TRBV2
j_gene: TRBJ1-2
abundance: -
CDR3nt: TGTGCCAGCAGTGACAGGGGGCTGAGTAATGGCTACACCTTC
CDR3aa: CASSDRGLSNGYTF

d_gene: -
v_gene: TRBV6-5
j_gene: TRBJ1-5
abundance: -
CDR3nt: TGTGCCAGCAGTTATACTGACAGCTATCAGCCCCAGCATTTT
CDR3aa: CASSYTDSYQPQHF

d_gene: TRBD1
v_gene: TRBV14
j_gene: TRBJ1-2
abundance: -
CDR3nt: TGTGCCAGCAGCCGCCGACAGGGGGATGGTTTTGGCTACACCTTC
CDR3aa: CASSRRQGDGFGYTF

d_gene: -
v_gene: TRBV12-3/TRBV12-4
j_gene: TRBJ1-5
abundance: once
CDR3nt: TGTGCCAGCAGTTTAGGACGGAGTCAGCCCCAGCATTTT
CDR3aa: CASSLGRSQPQHF

d_gene: TRBD2
v_gene: TRBV3-1/TRBV3-2
j_gene: TRBJ2-5
abundance: -
CDR3nt: TGTGCCAGCAGCTATTCTAGCGGGGCCGTATCCCAGTACTTC
CDR3aa: CASSYSSGAVSQYF

d_gene: TRBD2
v_gene: TRBV5-5
j_gene: TRBJ2-3
abundance: -
CDR3nt: TGTGCCAGCAGCAGAGGGACGCAAGCGGGAGGAAGCACAGATACGCAGTATTTT
CDR3aa: CASSRGTQAGGSTDTQYF

d_gene: TRBD1
v_gene: TRBV7-9
j_gene: TRBJ1-2
abundance: -
CDR3nt: TGTGCCAGCAGCTTAACAGGGGGCGGTGGTTATGGCTACACCTTC
CDR3aa: CASSLTGGGGYGYTF

d_gene: TRBD1
v_gene: TRBV12-3/TRBV12-4
j_gene: TRBJ1-2
abundance: -
CDR3nt: TGTGCCAGCAGACGGGACAGGGTGGGTGGCTACACCTTC
CDR3aa: CASRRDRVGGYTF

d_gene: TRBD2
v_gene: TRBV29-1
j_gene: TRBJ2-3
abundance: -
CDR3nt: TGCAGCGTTGCATTGGTGGGGGGGTTTGTCACAGATACGCAGTATTTT
CDR3aa: CSVALVGGFVTDTQYF

d_gene: -
v_gene: TRBV6-1
j_gene: TRBJ1-2
abundance: -
CDR3nt: TGTGCCAGCAGTGGAGACAGAACTTTCAACTATGGCTACACCTTC
CDR3aa: CASSGDRTFNYGYTF

d_gene: -
v_gene: TRBV7-9
j_gene: TRBJ1-1
abundance: -
CDR3nt: TGTGCCAGCAGTCCGACAGAGGTGACTGAAGCTTTCTTT
CDR3aa: CASSPTEVTEAFF

d_gene: -
v_gene: TRBV11-2
j_gene: TRBJ2-1
abundance: -
CDR3nt: TGTGCCAGCAGTCAGGGGAGATCGGGGGGCAATGAGCAGTTCTTC
CDR3aa: CASSQGRSGGNEQFF

d_gene: -
v_gene: TRBV6-5
j_gene: TRBJ2-2
abundance: -
CDR3nt: TGTGCCAGCAGCCGAGACTATCTCACCGGGGAGCTGTTTTTT
CDR3aa: CASSRDYLTGELFF

d_gene: -
v_gene: TRBV7-2
j_gene: TRBJ1-3
abundance: few
CDR3nt: TGTGCCAGCAGCCCGATCACCGGGGGAAACACCATATATTTT
CDR3aa: CASSPITGGNTIYF

d_gene: TRBD1
v_gene: TRBV7-9
j_gene: TRBJ1-1
abundance: -
CDR3nt: TGTGCCAGCAGTCGGACAGGGGCCAACACTGAAGCTTTCTTT
CDR3aa: CASSRTGANTEAFF

d_gene: -
v_gene: TRBV6-5
j_gene: TRBJ1-2
abundance: -
CDR3nt: TGTGCCAGCACCGATGGGGCCCGAGGCGGCTACACCTTC
CDR3aa: CASTDGARGGYTF

d_gene: -
v_gene: TRBV18
j_gene: TRBJ1-4
abundance: -
CDR3nt: TGTGCCAGCTCACCGGATAACAGGGCTAATGAAAAACTGTTTTTT
CDR3aa: CASSPDNRANEKLFF

d_gene: TRBD1
v_gene: TRBV24-1
j_gene: TRBJ1-2
abundance: -
CDR3nt: TGTGCCACCAGTGTCAGGGGGAACTATGGCTACACCTTC
CDR3aa: CATSVRGNYGYTF

d_gene: -
v_gene: TRBV11-1
j_gene: TRBJ2-1
abundance: -
CDR3nt: TGTGCCAGCAGCTTAACGGGGGCCTACAATGAGCAGTTCTTC
CDR3aa: CASSLTGAYNEQFF

d_gene: -
v_gene: TRBV5-4
j_gene: TRBJ2-2
abundance: -
CDR3nt: TGTGCCAGCAGGCGGGATGGCCCCGGGGAGCTGTTTTTT
CDR3aa: CASRRDGPGELFF